This T cell receptor (beta chain) emerged from a study of blood T cell repertoires in COVID-19. In the original processing: Amplified reference gene primers provided the basis for estimating nucleated cell counts. Repertoires were generated with immunoSEQ multiplex PCR, while TCRdb's copy carries only in-frame clones and drops some. D and trimming come from the DNA, and the V and J calls and clone size come from that table. In the table there are 80,000 or so clones, roughly 79% of which are singletons. In germline, CDR1 is GTSNPN, CDR2 SVGIG (reference sequence). After removal of 2 bases from V and 4 bases from J, the junction contained 5 bases not matched to a gene. This CDR3 is built from 15 residues.

The source of this sequence is an elderly man with acute or convalescent COVID-19. Source material: peripheral blood. V is TRBV30 and J is TRBJ2-2, with 9 bases identical to TRBD1. The DNA of the CDR3 is TGTGCCTGGAGTAGGGGACAGGGAATCACCGGGGAGCTGTTTTTT. It specifies CAWSRGQGITGELFF. The complete variable domain, with remaining parts taken from reference TRBV30 and TRBJ2-2, reads SQTIHQWPATLVQPVGSPLSLECTVEGTSNPNLYWYRQAAGRGLQLLFYSVGIGQISSEVPQNLSASRPQDRQFILSSKKLLLSDSGFYLCAWSRGQGITGELFFGEGSRLTVL.